The source of this TCR beta chain is a study of human T cells and chemical hapten exposure. Across the whole study: Patch tests applied 0.01% DPC to the upper back and were scored after 6 days.

This clonotype was seen a few times. The V gene's germline CDR1 is SGHKS and CDR2 YYEKEE (reference sequence). The CDR3 contains 13 residues. V gave up 0 bases and J gave up 3 bases, with 3 bases separating them. Via MiXCR, TCRdb re-called the RACE reads, giving one row per CDR3 protein. Of some 190,000 distinct CDR3 sequences in the sample, 20% to 25% were seen once. Time point in this sample: patch test 1, 2 weeks after DPC sensitization. Treatment reported: therapeutic diphenylcyclopropenone sensitization with weekly scalp DPC. Specimen: whole blood, collected in connection with sensitization to the hapten diphenylcyclopropenone (DPC). This receptor was identified in a woman aged 50 to 60 with alopecia areata. Some clones in this sample may be carry-over from other donors' samples. The chain links TRBV5-5 to TRBJ2-2; D ambiguous. The CDR3 spells CASSLGDTGELFF. The CDR3 DNA reads as TGTGCCAGCAGCTTGGGGGACACCGGGGAGCTGTTTTTT.